This is a list of T cell receptor beta chains from one sample in a study of T cell changes during pregnancy in multiple sclerosis. Generated by immunoSEQ multiplex PCR, the TCRdb table keeps only in-frame clones and is missing some. The sample has 60,000 to 70,000 clones, approximately 89% seen once. Source: peripheral blood, taken in the second trimester of pregnancy. Every receptor here comes from a female donor with multiple sclerosis, enrolled in a pregnancy study. The conserved cysteine and the conserved F or W are not part of the CDR3 here.

j_call v_call cdr3_aa
TRBJ1-5 TRBV6-1 ASSPISTGNQPQH
TRBJ1-2 TRBV11-2 ASSSSGMTGNYGYT
TRBJ2-2 TRBV7-7 ASSLVGSRGSTGELF
TRBJ1-1 TRBV12-5 ASGLTGNTEAF
TRBJ2-7 TRBV19 ASSAQGLSYEQY
TRBJ2-1 TRBV2 ASSVGREVYNEQF
TRBJ2-5 TRBV5-1 ASSPQGREGLGETQY
TRBJ1-5 TRBV7-8 ASSSRRLDGNQPQH
TRBJ2-7 TRBV30 ALAVPYEQY
TRBJ1-1 TRBV29-1 SGAKNTEAF
TRBJ2-3 TRBV9 ASSEAGGSTDTQY